This TCR beta chain was sequenced in a study of cytomegalovirus exposure and HLA in healthy donors. For the study at large: Of approximately 400 genotyped donors, around 84% clustered with self-reported Caucasian donors.

The PCR made use of 60 Vbeta and 13 Jbeta primers. The repertoire was sequenced with immunoSEQ multiplex PCR; TCRdb's copy has only in-frame clones and lacks some. The sample holds some 110,000 clones; roughly 74% are singletons and the top ten take roughly 3.5%. In germline, CDR1 is SQVTM, CDR2 ANQGSEA. The V gene end was trimmed by 0 bases and the J gene end by 4 bases; junction bases not matched to a gene: 6. The CDR3 loop spans 16 amino acids. This clone occurred a few times. Antigen unknown. Broader study findings: It was about 150 TCR beta chains that were listed as cytomegalovirus-associated. Some V segments could not be told apart, so they were left out, TRBV6-2 and TRBV6-3 among them.

The chain couples TRBV29-1 to TRBJ2-1, with 10 bases aligning to TRBD1. Sequences were obtained from PBMCs. The receptor was isolated from a middle-aged man in good health and CMV-seronegative. The CDR3 is CSVEDLGQGIYNEQFF. The CDR3 DNA reads as TGCAGCGTTGAAGATCTGGGACAGGGGATATACAATGAGCAGTTCTTC.